Detailed here is one T cell receptor beta chain. Antigen specificity is unknown. This was a deep-level run. Clones were read by immunoSEQ multiplex PCR, and TCRdb kept only the in-frame ones, dropping some. The data contain around 940,000 clones, 60% to 85% of them singletons. This record comes from a study of shared clonotypes between healthy human individuals. Background on the study: Used for every donor were three CD4 naive, three CD4 memory, two CD8 naive and one CD8 memory plate. Study-level points and caveats: Researchers sampled only blood; tissue repertoires likely differ.

Every donor was a Caucasian adult from Nashville, Tennessee. V shed 4 bases and J shed 2 bases, with 8 bases lying between them. The CDR3 length is 12 residues. CDR1 is GTSNPN, CDR2 SVGIG, per germline (reference sequence). This TCR was recovered from a man aged 18 to 30 in good health. The sample was memory CD4+ T cells sorted from blood. Subset of the sample: CD45RA-negative fraction. The chain uses TRBV30 and TRBJ2-5; D may be TRBD2 (5 bases). CDR3 sequence: CAWNPGQETQYF. CDR3 DNA: TGTGCCTGGAACCCGGGGCAAGAGACCCAGTACTTC.